The present T cell receptor (beta chain) was sequenced within a study of blood T cell repertoires in COVID-19. Overall study: Researchers got acute and convalescent COVID-19 samples from the United States, Italy and Spain. From T cells, B-cell-depleted T cells, or PBMCs came the material, which was cDNA or gDNA.

In the authors' workflow: By means of reference gene primer amplification, nucleated cell counts were estimated. Clones were read by immunoSEQ multiplex PCR, and TCRdb kept only the in-frame ones, dropping some. The DNA was the basis for D and trimming; V, J and clone size are from that table. The sample has more than 90,000 clones, 70% to 80% seen once; the top ten hold less than 7.5%. Between the trimmed V and J ends, which lost 0 bases and 9 bases, there was a span of 18 bases. In germline, CDR1 is SGHRS, CDR2 YFSETQ. The CDR3 has 15 amino acids. The sample taken for sequencing was peripheral blood. This chain joins TRBV5-1 and TRBJ1-2, with D maybe TRBD1 (5 bases). The receptor was derived from a man between 65 and 80 years old with acute or convalescent COVID-19. The CDR3 nucleotides are TGCGCCAGCAGCTTGGCGGGACGGGGGTCCTGGAGCTACACCTTC. It specifies CASSLAGRGSWSYTF. The full variable domain, in which reference TRBV5-1 and TRBJ1-2 provide the parts outside the CDR3, is KAGVTQTPRYLIKTRGQQVTLSCSPISGHRSVSWYQQTPGQGLQFLFEYFSETQRNKGNFPGRFSGRQFSNSRSEMNVSTLELGDSALYLCASSLAGRGSWSYTFGSGTRLTVV.